This TCR beta chain originates from a study of beta chain features in type 1 diabetes. Study details: Taken together, all samples contributed 107,917,701 examined sorted cells. General study results and limits: People with Type 1 diabetes carried modestly yet significantly shorter TCRB CDR3s in all four CD4+ subsets. Patients' naive, central memory and Treg TCRB repertoires seemed closer to one another than those of healthy donors.

The study reverse transcribed the entire isolated RNA, so it sequenced expressed TCRB transcripts. Clones were read by immunoSEQ multiplex PCR, and TCRdb kept only the in-frame ones, dropping some. The data contain about 620,000 clones, around 15% of them singletons. There are a few counts of this clone. What it binds is not known. The CDR3 runs 14 residues. Looked up from germline, CDR1 is SGHDT and CDR2 is YYEEEE. Trimming took off 4 bases at V and 7 bases at J, with 17 bases between the two ends. Sequencing was done on a sample of naive CD4+ T cells from blood. The clonotype was recovered from a man aged 18-30 years in good health. This chain connects TRBV5-6 to TRBJ2-5; a weak D match, TRBD1 (6 bases). The CDR3 reads CASSLLQGRRTQYF. CDR3 in DNA: TGTGCCAGCAGCCTACTCCAGGGGAGACGGACCCAGTACTTC.